This T cell receptor beta chain comes out of a study of Graves' ophthalmopathy and Graves' hyperthyroidism. TCR beta CDR3 amplification used RNA transcripts. Scientists carried out first-round RT-PCR using HTBI primers and then a second-round multiplex PCR. MiXCR, run by TCRdb on the multiplex PCR reads, gives a single entry per CDR3 protein. The sample includes hundreds of thousands of distinct CDR3 sequences, 40% of them seen just once. Whole-study results and caveats: Classification of ophthalmopathy versus stable hyperthyroidism by a 13-signature model yielded just under 90% sensitivity and around 80% specificity. Detected in blood as well were most expanded thyroid clonotypes with frequency above 0.001.

CDR3 length: 15 amino acids. V lost 8 bases, J lost 2 bases, and 8 bases stayed unmatched. CDR1 is MGHDK and CDR2 is SYGVNS in the germline V gene. Moderately to severely active ophthalmopathy under 3 months, CAS at least 3, NOSPECS at least 4. Fresh peripheral blood (less than 11 ml) yielded the PBMCs. Turning to this clonotype: Its cognate antigen is unknown.

Material: peripheral blood. This sequence originates from an adult man with Graves' ophthalmopathy. This rearrangement joins TRBV25-1 to TRBJ2-2; 7 bases are a match to TRBD2. The CDR3 nucleotides are TGTGCCAGCTCACTGTCTAGCGGAAACACCGGGGAGCTGTTTTTT. It encodes CASSLSSGNTGELFF.